One and the same sample provided the 27 T cell receptor beta chains below, sequenced in a study of cytomegalovirus exposure and HLA in healthy donors. In the PCR, 60 Vbeta and 13 Jbeta primers were used. Measured with immunoSEQ multiplex PCR; TCRdb has only the in-frame clones, and not every one. The clone table shows about 88,000 clones, with the ten largest holding 5.5%. Sequencing was done on a sample of PBMCs. The receptors here all came from a girl aged 10 to 17 in good health and CMV-seropositive.

The chain is built from TRBV6-6 and TRBJ2-7; 7 bases are shared with TRBD1. Looked up from germline, CDR1 is MNHNY and CDR2 is SVGAGI (reference sequence). Trimming removed 6 bases from V and 2 bases from J; junction bases left unmatched: 4. The CDR3 length is 13 residues. CDR3 amino acids: CASSRDRAYEQYV. The CDR3 bases are TGTGCCAGCAGCAGGGACAGAGCCTACGAGCAGTACGTC.

This rearrangement joins TRBV5-5 to TRBJ2-7; a weak D match, TRBD1 (6 bases). The CDR3 covers 14 residues. V shed 0 bases and J shed 1 base, with 8 bases lying between them. Germline CDR1 and CDR2: SGHKS and YYEKEE (reference sequence). CDR3 sequence reads: CASSLGQDSYEQYF. CDR3 sequence (DNA): TGTGCCAGCAGCTTGGGACAGGATTCCTACGAGCAGTACTTC.

The rearrangement joins TRBV5-6 to TRBJ1-2; unclear D gene. V was cut by 5 bases and J by 4 bases, with 15 bases left in between. CDR1 and CDR2 (germline): SGHDT, YYEEEE. The CDR3 extends over 14 amino acids. This CDR3 reads CASSSGSNFYGYTF. The CDR3 DNA reads as TGTGCCAGCAGTTCCGGGTCAAACTTCTATGGCTACACCTTC.

The chain is built from TRBV27 and TRBJ2-5, with a tentative D call TRBD1 (5 bases). CDR1 MNHEY and CDR2 SMNVEV come from the germline V gene (reference sequence). There are 14 residues in the CDR3. Deletions cut 7 bases from V and 3 bases from J, with 15 bases between. The CDR3 region has the DNA TGTGCCAGCAAGTTTATCGGCAGGGAAGAGACCCAGTACTTC. As protein: CASKFIGREETQYF.

The rearrangement uses TRBV18 and TRBJ2-7, with 7 bases that match TRBD2. Germline lookup yields CDR1 KGHSH and CDR2 LQKENI. The CDR3 consists of 15 residues. J was trimmed by 4 bases and V by 3 bases; bases with no gene match: 9. The DNA of the CDR3 is TGTGCCAGCTCACCCGCGGGGGTGTTAGAATACGAGCAGTACTTC. Amino acid sequence: CASSPAGVLEYEQYF.

The chain recombines TRBV4-3 with TRBJ1-5; 7 bases match TRBD1. Germline V lookup: CDR1 LGHNA, CDR2 YSLEER. V lost 4 bases, J lost 4 bases, and 7 bases stayed unmatched. CDR3 length equals 15 residues. CDR3 DNA sequence: TGCGCCAGCAGCCCGCGACAGGGCCTAAATCAGCCCCAGCATTTT. It specifies CASSPRQGLNQPQHF.

The J gene is TRBJ2-2, the V gene TRBV9; the match to TRBD1 covers 9 bases. After removal of 0 bases from V and 5 bases from J, the junction contained 8 bases not matched to a gene. CDR1 and CDR2 (germline): SGDLS, YYNGEE. This CDR3 has 17 residues. As DNA, the CDR3 is TGTGCCAGCAGCGTAGGGGGGACAGGGTTATTGACCGGGGAGCTGTTTTTT. It translates to CASSVGGTGLLTGELFF.

This rearrangement joins TRBV19 to TRBJ1-2, with 10 positions matching TRBD1. Germline V CDR1 and CDR2: LNHDA, SQIVND (reference sequence). J was trimmed by 0 bases and V by 5 bases; bases with no gene match: 9. The CDR3 length is 17 residues. CDR3 in DNA: TGTGCCAGTAGTTTGCTCCCGGGACAGGGGACTAACTATGGCTACACCTTC. Translated, it gives CASSLLPGQGTNYGYTF.

The V call is TRBV5-1, the J call TRBJ1-1; the match to TRBD1 covers 8 bases. This CDR3 has 16 amino acids. Per the germline V gene, CDR1 is SGHRS and CDR2 is YFSETQ. V lost 3 bases to trimming and J lost 1 base; unmatched junction nucleotides: 8. CDR3 residues: CASSSGTGPTNTEAFF. The DNA of the CDR3 is TGCGCCAGCAGCTCCGGGACAGGACCTACGAACACTGAAGCTTTCTTT.

The chain joins TRBV5-6 to TRBJ1-1; D is possibly TRBD1 (5 bases). The CDR3 loop spans 16 amino acids. The V end lost 4 bases, the J end lost 1 base, and 17 bases lay between the germline ends. Germline assignment: CDR1 SGHDT and CDR2 YYEEEE. The CDR3 DNA follows: TGTGCCAGCAGCCTCGTCGGGGGAAAGGGGAACACTGAAGCTTTCTTT. Translation gives CASSLVGGKGNTEAFF.

The chain carries TRBV19 and TRBJ2-7; 9 nucleotides agree with TRBD2. Germline values: CDR1 LNHDA, CDR2 SQIVND (reference sequence). Unmatched junction bases numbered 8, after V lost 6 bases and J lost 2 bases. The CDR3 runs to 15 residues. The CDR3 protein is CASRHLAGAAYEQYF. The CDR3 DNA reads as TGTGCCAGTAGGCATTTAGCGGGGGCCGCCTACGAGCAGTACTTC.

The chain employs TRBV4-3 and TRBJ2-5, with D perhaps TRBD1 (5 bases). The germline gives CDR1 LGHNA, CDR2 YSLEER. CDR3 length: 14 amino acids. The ends were cut back, 0 bases at V and 6 bases at J, with 11 bases in the middle. CDR3 in amino acids: CASSQEAGYKTQYF. In nucleotides, the CDR3 is TGCGCCAGCAGCCAAGAGGCAGGGTACAAGACCCAGTACTTC.

Here the CDR3 DNA reads TGTGCCAGCAGTTTAAGGGACAGGGGGCGCGAGCAGTACGTC. Protein sequence: CASSLRDRGREQYV. V usage is TRBV28 and J usage is TRBJ2-7; 12 bases are a match to TRBD1. The V gene end was trimmed by 2 bases and the J gene end by 6 bases; junction bases not matched to a gene: 2. The CDR3 length is 14 residues. In germline, CDR1 is MDHEN, CDR2 SYDVKM.

The chain joins TRBV28 to TRBJ1-1; 12 bases align to TRBD1. The CDR3 totals 15 residues. CDR1 and CDR2 (germline): MDHEN, SYDVKM. The V segment lost 4 bases and the J segment 4 bases; nucleotides outside the gene matches: 4. CDR3 DNA sequence: TGTGCCAGCAGTTCCGGGACAGGGGGCCTCACTGAAGCTTTCTTT. It translates to CASSSGTGGLTEAFF.

With respect to this clone: The junction does not match germline at one end; this may be a read error. For the CDR3, the DNA is TGTGCCAGCAGTGACTCCGGGACAGGGGTTTCACCCCTCCACTTT. Translating it yields CASSDSGTGVSPLHF. The chain uses TRBV6-5 and TRBJ1-6; TRBD1 agrees at 10 bases. This CDR3 has 15 residues. The V gene's germline CDR1 is MNHEY and CDR2 SVGAGI.

The gene calls are TRBV7-9 and TRBJ1-4, with unresolved D. Germline V lookup: CDR1 SEHNR, CDR2 FQNEAQ (reference sequence). The V gene lost 5 bases and the J gene lost 0 bases, with 19 bases spanning the gap. The CDR3 runs 18 residues. The CDR3 protein is CASSTTRGSVSTNEKLFF. As DNA, the CDR3 is TGTGCCAGCAGCACGACGCGAGGTTCCGTGTCAACTAATGAAAAACTGTTTTTT. Full variable domain (rest looked up from reference TRBV7-9 and TRBJ1-4): DTGVSQNPRHKITKRGQNVTFRCDPISEHNRLYWYRQTLGQGPEFLTYFQNEAQLEKSRLLSDRFSAERPKGSFSTLEIQRTEQGDSAMYLCASSTTRGSVSTNEKLFFGSGTQLSVL.

The V and J genes are TRBV28 and TRBJ2-5; TRBD1 matches 9 bases. The CDR3 is 16 amino acids. Germline V gene lookup returns CDR1 MDHEN and CDR2 SYDVKM. Trimming took 6 bases from V and 1 from J; bases not matched to a gene: 9. The CDR3 here is CASRHRDRVTQETQYF. DNA of the CDR3: TGTGCCAGCAGACACCGGGACAGGGTAACCCAAGAGACCCAGTACTTC.

This chain connects TRBV6-6 to TRBJ2-5; tentatively, D is TRBD1 (5 bases). The germline V gene has CDR1 MNHNY and CDR2 SVGAGI (reference sequence). Trimming left V 6 bases short and J 7 bases short, with 12 bases between. The CDR3 sequence is 12 residues long. The DNA of the CDR3 is TGTGCCAGCAGCCAGGGAACAGGGACCCAGTACTTC. Translation gives CASSQGTGTQYF.

The chain carries TRBV4-3 and TRBJ2-2; 8 bases are shared with TRBD1. The CDR3 extends over 16 amino acids. The V gene end was trimmed by 4 bases and the J gene end by 4 bases; junction bases not matched to a gene: 8. CDR1 is LGHNA and CDR2 is YSLEER in the germline V gene. The CDR3 loop reads CASSPDRGKGTGELFF. CDR3 DNA: TGCGCCAGCAGCCCCGACAGGGGTAAAGGCACCGGGGAGCTGTTTTTT.

The chain combines TRBV5-1 with TRBJ2-3; 8 bases are shared with TRBD1. The V gene end was trimmed by 3 bases and the J gene end by 1 base; junction bases not matched to a gene: 4. The CDR3 consists of 15 residues. Germline loops: CDR1 SGHRS, CDR2 YFSETQ. Here the CDR3 DNA reads TGCGCCAGCAGCTCACCGGGACAGGGCACAGATACGCAGTATTTT. This encodes CASSSPGQGTDTQYF.

The V call is TRBV30, the J call TRBJ1-2; no clear D gene. The V end lost 3 bases, the J end lost 8 bases, and 10 bases lay between the germline ends. The CDR3 extends over 11 amino acids. Germline V CDR1 and CDR2: GTSNPN, SVGIG (reference sequence). The CDR3 protein is CAWRTRHGYTF. In DNA form, the CDR3 reads TGTGCCTGGAGAACGCGACACGGCTACACCTTC. Using reference TRBV30 and TRBJ1-2 for the parts outside the CDR3, the full variable domain is SQTIHQWPATLVQPVGSPLSLECTVEGTSNPNLYWYRQAAGRGLQLLFYSVGIGQISSEVPQNLSASRPQDRQFILSSKKLLLSDSGFYLCAWRTRHGYTFGSGTRLTVV.

The chain combines TRBV7-9 with TRBJ2-1; a weak D match, TRBD2 (7 bases). Trimming left V 7 bases short and J 4 bases short, with 14 bases between. Per the germline V gene, CDR1 is SEHNR and CDR2 is FQNEAQ (reference sequence). The CDR3 runs to 14 residues. CDR3: CASTLRGGYNEQFF. The CDR3 bases are TGTGCCAGCACCCTTAGGGGGGGATACAATGAGCAGTTCTTC.

The chain couples TRBV6-1 to TRBJ2-2; the D is unclear. Trimming left V 2 bases short and J 3 bases short, with 4 bases between. CDR3 length: 13 residues. In germline, CDR1 is MNHNS, CDR2 SASEGT. CDR3 DNA sequence: TGTGCCAGCAGTGAATACTACACCGGGGAGCTGTTTTTT. Amino acids: CASSEYYTGELFF.

The J gene is TRBJ1-3, the V gene TRBV5-5; D is unresolved. Germline values: CDR1 SGHKS, CDR2 YYEKEE (reference sequence). Trimming took off 0 bases at V and 2 bases at J, with 3 bases between the two ends. The CDR3 totals 13 residues. CDR3 residues: CASSLAAGNTIYF. CDR3 nucleotide sequence: TGTGCCAGCAGCTTGGCAGCTGGAAACACCATATATTTT.

The chain carries TRBV2 and TRBJ2-5; D is unclear. CDR1 and CDR2 from the germline V gene are SNHLY and FYNNEI. The CDR3 contains 11 residues. The ends were cut back, 3 bases at V and 5 bases at J, with 4 bases in the middle. CDR3 DNA sequence: TGTGCCAGCAGTGACTACGAGACCCAGTACTTC. This encodes CASSDYETQYF.

The chain combines TRBV27 with TRBJ2-3, with 10 bases lining up with TRBD2. V shed 5 bases and J 4 bases; nucleotides not matched to a gene: 9. Germline values: CDR1 MNHEY, CDR2 SMNVEV (reference sequence). The length of the CDR3 is 16 residues. Here the CDR3 reads CASSAQRTSGSDTQYF. The CDR3 bases are TGTGCCAGCAGTGCCCAGAGGACTAGCGGTTCAGATACGCAGTATTTT.

The rearrangement links TRBV9 to TRBJ2-3; 7 bases are shared with TRBD1. The germline V gene encodes CDR1 SGDLS and CDR2 YYNGEE. Trimming at V came to 3 bases and at J to 4 bases, leaving 2 bases not matched to a gene. The CDR3 loop spans 13 amino acids. The CDR3 here is CASSEGAADTQYF. The CDR3 bases are TGTGCCAGCAGCGAGGGGGCAGCAGATACGCAGTATTTT. The complete variable domain, with remaining parts taken from reference TRBV9 and TRBJ2-3, reads DSGVTQTPKHLITATGQRVTLRCSPRSGDLSVYWYQQSLDQGLQFLIQYYNGEERAKGNILERFSAQQFPDLHSELNLSSLELGDSALYFCASSEGAADTQYFGPGTRLTVL.